The T cell receptor beta chain described here comes from a study of blood T cell repertoires in COVID-19. In the study's own analysis: Scientists estimated how many nucleated cells there were by amplifying reference gene primers. Measured with immunoSEQ multiplex PCR; TCRdb has only the in-frame clones, and not every one. Clonal size and the V and J genes are those of that table, whereas D and trimming came from the DNA. The sample lists around 44,000 clones, about 90% occurring once. The germline gives CDR1 SGDLS, CDR2 YYNGEE. The ends were cut back, 0 bases at V and 8 bases at J, with 18 bases in the middle. The CDR3 extends over 16 amino acids.

The sequenced sample consisted of peripheral blood. This chain connects TRBV9 to TRBJ2-1, with D maybe TRBD2 (7 bases). The origin of this receptor is a human donor in a cohort sampled during active COVID-19. CDR3 residues: CASSVGFGGGKHEQFF. CDR3 in DNA: TGTGCCAGCAGCGTAGGCTTTGGCGGGGGCAAACATGAGCAGTTCTTC.